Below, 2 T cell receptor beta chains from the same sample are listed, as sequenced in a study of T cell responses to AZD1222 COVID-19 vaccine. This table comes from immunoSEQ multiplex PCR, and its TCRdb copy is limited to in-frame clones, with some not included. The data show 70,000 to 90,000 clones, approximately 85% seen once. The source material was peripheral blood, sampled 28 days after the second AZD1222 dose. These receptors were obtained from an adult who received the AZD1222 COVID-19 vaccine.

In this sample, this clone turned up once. The CDR3 region is CASSLRQYNSPLHF. CDR3 sequence (DNA): TGCGCCAGCAGCTTGAGACAGTATAATTCACCCCTCCACTTT. V usage is TRBV5-1 and J usage is TRBJ1-6, with D perhaps matching TRBD1 (5 bases). V gave up 1 base and J gave up 4 bases, with 6 bases separating them. Looked up from germline, CDR1 is SGHRS and CDR2 is YFSETQ. This CDR3 has 14 residues.

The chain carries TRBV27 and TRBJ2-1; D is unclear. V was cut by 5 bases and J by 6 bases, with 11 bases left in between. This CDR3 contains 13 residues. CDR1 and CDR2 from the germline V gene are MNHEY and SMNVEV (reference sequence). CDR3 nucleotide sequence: TGTGCCAGCAGTCCTCCCGCTGGCAATGAGCAGTTCTTC. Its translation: CASSPPAGNEQFF.